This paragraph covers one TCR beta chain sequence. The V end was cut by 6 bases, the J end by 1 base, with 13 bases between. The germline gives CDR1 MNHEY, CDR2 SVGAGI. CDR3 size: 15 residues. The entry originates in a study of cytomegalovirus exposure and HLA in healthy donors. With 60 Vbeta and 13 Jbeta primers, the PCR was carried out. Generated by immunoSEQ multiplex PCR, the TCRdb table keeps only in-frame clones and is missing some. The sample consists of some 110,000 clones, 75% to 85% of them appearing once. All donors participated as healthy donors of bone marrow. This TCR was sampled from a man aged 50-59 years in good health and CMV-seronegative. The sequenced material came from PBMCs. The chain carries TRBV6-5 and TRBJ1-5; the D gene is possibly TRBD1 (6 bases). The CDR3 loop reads CASRGNRVSNQPQHF. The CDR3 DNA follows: TGTGCCAGCAGGGGTAACAGGGTCAGCAATCAGCCCCAGCATTTT.